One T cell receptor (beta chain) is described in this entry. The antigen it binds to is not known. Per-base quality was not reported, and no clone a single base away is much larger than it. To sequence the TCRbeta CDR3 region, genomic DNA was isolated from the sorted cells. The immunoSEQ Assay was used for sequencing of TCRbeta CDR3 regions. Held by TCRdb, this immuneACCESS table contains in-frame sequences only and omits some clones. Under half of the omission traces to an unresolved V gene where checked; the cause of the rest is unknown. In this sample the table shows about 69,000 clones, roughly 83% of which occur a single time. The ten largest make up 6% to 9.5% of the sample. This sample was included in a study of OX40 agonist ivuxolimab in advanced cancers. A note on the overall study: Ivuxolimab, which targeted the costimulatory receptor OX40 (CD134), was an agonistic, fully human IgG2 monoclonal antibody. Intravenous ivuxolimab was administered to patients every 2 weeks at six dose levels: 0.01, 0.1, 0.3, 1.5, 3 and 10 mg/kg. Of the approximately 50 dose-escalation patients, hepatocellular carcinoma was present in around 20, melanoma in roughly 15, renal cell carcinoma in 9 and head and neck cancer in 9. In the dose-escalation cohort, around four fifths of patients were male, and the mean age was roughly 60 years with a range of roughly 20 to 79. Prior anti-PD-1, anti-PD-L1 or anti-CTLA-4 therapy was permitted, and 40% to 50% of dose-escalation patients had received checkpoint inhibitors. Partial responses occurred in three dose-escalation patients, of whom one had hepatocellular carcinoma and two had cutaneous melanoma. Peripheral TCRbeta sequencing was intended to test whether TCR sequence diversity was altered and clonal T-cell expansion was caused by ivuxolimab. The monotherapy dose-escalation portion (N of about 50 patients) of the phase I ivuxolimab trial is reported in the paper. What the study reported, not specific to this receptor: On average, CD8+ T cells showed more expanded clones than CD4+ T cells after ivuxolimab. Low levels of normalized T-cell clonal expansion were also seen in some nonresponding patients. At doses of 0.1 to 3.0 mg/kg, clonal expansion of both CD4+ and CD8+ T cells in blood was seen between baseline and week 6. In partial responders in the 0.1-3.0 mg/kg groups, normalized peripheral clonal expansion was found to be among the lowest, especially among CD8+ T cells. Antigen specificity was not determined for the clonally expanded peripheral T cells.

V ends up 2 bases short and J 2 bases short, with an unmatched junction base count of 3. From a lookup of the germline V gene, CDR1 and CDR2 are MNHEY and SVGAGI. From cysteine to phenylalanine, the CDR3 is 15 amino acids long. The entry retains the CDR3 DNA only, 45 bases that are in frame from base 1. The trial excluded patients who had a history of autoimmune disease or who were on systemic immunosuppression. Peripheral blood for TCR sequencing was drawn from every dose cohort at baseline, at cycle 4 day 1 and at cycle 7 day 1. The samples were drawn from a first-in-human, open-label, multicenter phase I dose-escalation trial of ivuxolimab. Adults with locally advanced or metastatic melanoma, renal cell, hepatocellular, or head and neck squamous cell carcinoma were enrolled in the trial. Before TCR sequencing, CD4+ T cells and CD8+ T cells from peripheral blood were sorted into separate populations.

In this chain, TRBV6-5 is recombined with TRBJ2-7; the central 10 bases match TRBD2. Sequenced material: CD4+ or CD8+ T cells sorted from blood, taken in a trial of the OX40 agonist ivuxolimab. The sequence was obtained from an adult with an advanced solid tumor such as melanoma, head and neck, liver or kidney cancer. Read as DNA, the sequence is TGTGCCAGCAGTTACAGCGGGGGGGATCCCTACGAGCAGTACTTC. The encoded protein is CASSYSGGDPYEQYF.